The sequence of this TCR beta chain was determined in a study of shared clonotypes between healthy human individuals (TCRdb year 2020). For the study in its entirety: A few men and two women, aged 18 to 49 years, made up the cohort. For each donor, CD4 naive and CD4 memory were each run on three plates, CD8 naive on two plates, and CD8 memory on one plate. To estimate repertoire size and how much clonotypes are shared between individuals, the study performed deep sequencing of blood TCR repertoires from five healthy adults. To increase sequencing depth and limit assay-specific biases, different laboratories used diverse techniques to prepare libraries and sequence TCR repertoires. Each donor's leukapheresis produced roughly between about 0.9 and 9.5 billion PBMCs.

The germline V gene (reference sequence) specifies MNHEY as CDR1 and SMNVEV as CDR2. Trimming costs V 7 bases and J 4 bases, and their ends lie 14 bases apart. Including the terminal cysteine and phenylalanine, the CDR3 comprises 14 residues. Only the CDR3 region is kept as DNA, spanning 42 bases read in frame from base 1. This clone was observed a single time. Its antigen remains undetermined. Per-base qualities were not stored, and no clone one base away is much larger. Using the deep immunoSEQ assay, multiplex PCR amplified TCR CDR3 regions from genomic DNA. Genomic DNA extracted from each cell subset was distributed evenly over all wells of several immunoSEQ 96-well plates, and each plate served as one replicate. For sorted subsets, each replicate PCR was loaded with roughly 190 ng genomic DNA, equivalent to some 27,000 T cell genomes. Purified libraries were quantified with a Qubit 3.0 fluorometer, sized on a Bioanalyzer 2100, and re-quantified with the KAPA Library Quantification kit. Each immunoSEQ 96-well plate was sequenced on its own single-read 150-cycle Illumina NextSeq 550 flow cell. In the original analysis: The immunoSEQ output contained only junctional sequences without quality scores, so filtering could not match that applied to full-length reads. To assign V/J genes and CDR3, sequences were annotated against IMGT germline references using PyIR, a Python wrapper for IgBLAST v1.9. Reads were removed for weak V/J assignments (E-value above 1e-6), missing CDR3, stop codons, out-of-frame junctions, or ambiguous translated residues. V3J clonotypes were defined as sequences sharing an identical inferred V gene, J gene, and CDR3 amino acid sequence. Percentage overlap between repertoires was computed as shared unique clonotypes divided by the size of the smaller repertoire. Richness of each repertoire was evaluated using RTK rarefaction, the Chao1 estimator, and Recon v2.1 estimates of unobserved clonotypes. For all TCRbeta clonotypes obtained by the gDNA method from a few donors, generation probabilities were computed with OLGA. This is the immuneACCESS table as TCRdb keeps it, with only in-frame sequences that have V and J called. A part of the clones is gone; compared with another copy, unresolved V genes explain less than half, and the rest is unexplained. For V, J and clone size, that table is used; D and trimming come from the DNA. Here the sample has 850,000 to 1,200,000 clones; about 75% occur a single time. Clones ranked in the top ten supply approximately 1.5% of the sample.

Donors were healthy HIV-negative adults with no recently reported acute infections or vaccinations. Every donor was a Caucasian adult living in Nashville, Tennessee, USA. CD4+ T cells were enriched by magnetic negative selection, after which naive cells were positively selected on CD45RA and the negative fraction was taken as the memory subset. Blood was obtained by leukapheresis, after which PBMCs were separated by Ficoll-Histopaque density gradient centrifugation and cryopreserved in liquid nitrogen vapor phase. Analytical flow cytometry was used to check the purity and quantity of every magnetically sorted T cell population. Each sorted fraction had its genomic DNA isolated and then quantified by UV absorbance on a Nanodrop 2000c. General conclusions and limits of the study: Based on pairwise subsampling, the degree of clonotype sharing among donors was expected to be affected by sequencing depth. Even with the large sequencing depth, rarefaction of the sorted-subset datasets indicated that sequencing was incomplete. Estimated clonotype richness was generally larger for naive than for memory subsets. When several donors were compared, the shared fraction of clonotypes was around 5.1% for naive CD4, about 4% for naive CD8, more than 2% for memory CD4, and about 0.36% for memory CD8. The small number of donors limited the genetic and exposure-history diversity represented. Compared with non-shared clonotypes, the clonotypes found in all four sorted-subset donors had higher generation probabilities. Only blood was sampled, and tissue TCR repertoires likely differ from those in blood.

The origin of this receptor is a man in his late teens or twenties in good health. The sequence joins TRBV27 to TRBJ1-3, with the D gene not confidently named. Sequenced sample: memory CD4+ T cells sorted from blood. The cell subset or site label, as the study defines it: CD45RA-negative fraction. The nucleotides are TGTGCCAGCAAACTTCAAGGGATCGGAAACACCATATATTTT. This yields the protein CASKLQGIGNTIYF.